The 16 T cell receptor beta chains listed next were all sequenced from one sample in a study of metastatic and nonmetastatic thyroid tumors. TCRdb reprocessed the PCR reads via MiXCR. The sample yields about 39,000 clones, under 20% seen once. No patient received treatment before thyroid surgery. Sequences were obtained from tumor tissue. All receptors derive from a female donor with papillary thyroid cancer or a benign thyroid nodule (not recorded which). Some clones in this sample may be carry-over from other donors' samples.

This clone appeared many times. V gene TRBV6-2 or TRBV6-3 combines with J gene TRBJ1-1, with 9 bases fitting TRBD1. The germline CDR1 and CDR2 sequences are MNHEY and SVGEGT. CDR3 length: 14 residues. The V segment lost 6 bases and the J segment 1 base; nucleotides outside the gene matches: 3. The CDR3 protein is CASSPGQGNTEAFF. The CDR3 bases are TGTGCCAGCAGCCCGGGACAGGGGAACACTGAAGCTTTCTTT.

Of note for this clone: This may arise from a read error, as a much more abundant clone is one base away. The V call is TRBV4-2, the J call TRBJ1-5; 8 bases line up with TRBD1. This CDR3 has 15 residues. Germline-derived CDR1 and CDR2 are LGHNA and YNFKEQ. CDR3 coding DNA: TGTGCCAGCAGCCCGGAGGACAGGGTGAATCAGCCCCGGCATTTT. This gives the protein CASSPEDRVNQPRHF.

This clone was seen repeatedly, ten times or more. This chain joins TRBV5-5 and TRBJ2-1; TRBD1 aligns across 10 bases. The CDR3 has 16 residues. V trimming: 5 bases; J trimming: 6 bases; junction bases outside the gene matches: 11. From germline, CDR1 is SGHKS and CDR2 YYEKEE (reference sequence). CDR3 sequence: CASSMSPGTGVNEQFF. Here the CDR3 DNA reads TGTGCCAGCAGTATGAGCCCCGGGACAGGGGTCAATGAGCAGTTCTTC.

A remark on this clone: Sequence at one end of the junction differs from germline and may be a read error. This sequence joins TRBV7-3 and TRBJ2-5; D unclear. The V gene's germline CDR1 is SGHTA and CDR2 FQGTGA. The CDR3 is 15 residues long. The CDR3 sequence is CASSLSSSMQDTQYF. As DNA, the CDR3 is TGTGCCAGCAGCTTAAGTTCGAGCATGCAAGATACCCAGTACTTC.

This clone was recorded many times. The rearrangement joins TRBV7-2 to TRBJ1-2, with D unclear. Germline lookup yields CDR1 SGHTA and CDR2 FQGNSA. The ends were cut back, 0 bases at V and 8 bases at J, with 10 bases in the middle. The CDR3 consists of 13 residues. The chain's CDR3 is CASSLASEVGYTF. The CDR3 nucleotides are TGTGCCAGCAGCTTAGCCTCGGAGGTCGGCTACACCTTC. Based on the CDR3 plus reference TRBV7-2 and TRBJ1-2, the full variable domain is GAGVSQSPSNKVTEKGKDVELRCDPISGHTALYWYRQSLGQGLEFLIYFQGNSAPDKSGLPSDRFSAERTGGSVSTLTIQRTQQEDSAVYLCASSLASEVGYTFGSGTRLTVV.

In its sample, this clone was seen many times. The J gene is TRBJ2-2, the V gene TRBV7-2; maybe TRBD1 (6 bases). The length of the CDR3 is 15 residues. V was trimmed by 3 bases and J by 4 bases, leaving 12 bases between them. Per the germline V gene, CDR1 is SGHTA and CDR2 is FQGNSA. CDR3 in DNA: TGTGCCAGCAGCTTCCAACTCAGGGGCACCGGGGAGCTGTTTTTT. This encodes CASSFQLRGTGELFF.

Details on this clone: Other DNA sequences in this specimen translate into the identical CDR3. J is TRBJ1-6 and V is TRBV7-3; no firm D call. Trimming left V 5 bases short and J 7 bases short, with 12 bases between. CDR1 is SGHTA and CDR2 is FQGTGA in the germline V gene. The CDR3 has 14 amino acids. The chain's CDR3 is CASSLHRLNSPLHF. The CDR3 DNA reads TGTGCCAGCAGCCTACACCGTCTCAATTCACCCCTCCACTTT.

This clone has a count of ten or more. The V call is TRBV6-5, the J call TRBJ2-3; 9 nucleotides align to TRBD2. Germline loops: CDR1 MNHEY, CDR2 SVGAGI. Trimming removed 0 bases from V and 8 bases from J; junction bases left unmatched: 12. This CDR3 region has 17 residues. DNA for the CDR3: TGTGCCAGCAGTTACTCATCCGGGACTAGCACCCTGGCTACGCAGTATTTT. Protein: CASSYSSGTSTLATQYF.

This clone appeared many times. Within the sample, other DNA sequences also encode this same CDR3. This chain joins TRBV9 and TRBJ1-1; D is unresolved. V was cut by 0 bases and J by 1 base, with 7 bases left in between. The CDR3 has 14 amino acids. CDR1 is SGDLS and CDR2 is YYNGEE in the germline V gene. CDR3: CASSVVVGNTEAFF. CDR3 nucleotides: TGTGCCAGCAGCGTAGTTGTGGGGAACACTGAAGCTTTCTTT.

This chain uses TRBV20-1 with TRBJ2-5; possible D gene TRBD1, 6 bases. The CDR3 loop spans 14 amino acids. V dropped 0 bases and J dropped 2 bases, with 10 bases sitting between them. CDR1 and CDR2 (germline): DFQATT, SNEGSKA (reference sequence). CDR3 protein: CSARDQTGQETQYF. CDR3 DNA sequence: TGCAGTGCTAGAGACCAGACAGGTCAAGAGACCCAGTACTTC.

This clone was observed at least ten times. The V call is TRBV18, the J call TRBJ1-2; TRBD1 is a possible D gene (5 bases). Germline V gene sequence: CDR1 KGHSH, CDR2 LQKENI. Trimming removed 4 bases from V and 0 bases from J, with 15 bases in between. This CDR3 is built from 16 residues. The DNA of the CDR3 is TGTGCCAGCTCACGGGGGGTTGTAGCTACTAACTATGGCTACACCTTC. This gives the protein CASSRGVVATNYGYTF.

The CDR3 here is CASSLGAGADTQYF. The DNA of the CDR3 is TGTGCCAGCAGCCTAGGGGCGGGCGCAGATACGCAGTATTTT. The V and J genes are TRBV7-6 and TRBJ2-3, with D perhaps TRBD1 or TRBD2 (5 bases each). The CDR3 contains 14 residues. V gave up 5 bases and J gave up 4 bases, with 13 bases separating them. Germline CDR1 is SGHVS and CDR2 is FNYEAQ. Supplemented by reference TRBV7-6 and TRBJ2-3, the full variable domain reads GAGVSQSPRYKVTKRGQDVALRCDPISGHVSLYWYRQALGQGPEFLTYFNYEAQQDKSGLPNDRFSAERPEGSISTLTIQRTEQRDSAMYRCASSLGAGADTQYFGPGTRLTVL.

In this sample, this clone turned up many times. V gene TRBV12-3 or TRBV12-4 combines with J gene TRBJ2-5; 10 bases align to TRBD2. V trimming: 5 bases; J trimming: 2 bases; junction bases outside the gene matches: 11. The CDR3 has 17 amino acids. The CDR3 protein is CASSPEGLAGAQETQYF. The DNA of the CDR3 is TGTGCCAGCAGTCCCGAGGGGCTAGCGGGGGCACAAGAGACCCAGTACTTC.

The CDR3 DNA is TGTGCCTGGAGTGTACTCAGGGAAGCTCACAATGAGCAGTTCTTC. Translation: CAWSVLREAHNEQFF. The chain couples TRBV30 to TRBJ2-1; tentatively, D is TRBD1 (5 bases). CDR1 and CDR2 from the germline V gene are GTSNPN and SVGIG (reference sequence). The CDR3 extends over 15 amino acids. Trimming stripped 0 bases from V and 5 bases from J, with 14 bases between. Using reference TRBV30 and TRBJ2-1 for the parts outside the CDR3, the full variable domain is SQTIHQWPATLVQPVGSPLSLECTVEGTSNPNLYWYRQAAGRGLQLLFYSVGIGQISSEVPQNLSASRPQDRQFILSSKKLLLSDSGFYLCAWSVLREAHNEQFFGPGTRLTVL.

This clone has a count of ten or more. This chain's CDR3 is CASSEAGYGNTIYF. The CDR3 region has the DNA TGTGCCAGCAGTGAAGCAGGGTATGGAAACACCATATATTTT. The chain links TRBV6-1 to TRBJ1-3; D uncertain. CDR3 length equals 14 residues. Looked up from germline, CDR1 is MNHNS and CDR2 is SASEGT. V was shortened by 0 bases and J by 3 bases, with 6 bases between the two germline ends.

The chain uses TRBV5-6 and TRBJ2-5; D possibly uses TRBD1 or TRBD2 (5 bases each). Trimming removed 4 bases at V and 5 bases at J, with 15 bases between. There are 14 residues in the CDR3. Per germline, CDR1 SGHDT and CDR2 YYEEEE. This CDR3 reads CASSPPGARETQYF. CDR3 sequence (DNA): TGTGCCAGCAGCCCCCCCGGGGCGCGTGAGACCCAGTACTTC. Based on the CDR3 plus reference TRBV5-6 and TRBJ2-5, the full variable domain is DAGVTQSPTHLIKTRGQQVTLRCSPKSGHDTVSWYQQALGQGPQFIFQYYEEEERQRGNFPDRFSGHQFPNYSSELNVNALLLGDSALYLCASSPPGARETQYFGPGTRLLVL.